This T cell receptor beta chain was retrieved from a study of T cell repertoires in cytomegalovirus infection. Across the study: Matching HLA type and CMV infection were both indicated by public TCR beta signatures.

CDR1 and CDR2 from the germline V gene are MDHEN and SYDVKM. V lost 5 bases, J lost 4 bases, and 10 bases stayed unmatched. The CDR3 totals 15 residues. This clonotype was seen ten or more times. The antigen remains undetermined. Notes on the study in general: Public TCR beta family frequency separated CMV-and-HLA carriers, including in an independent cohort. The ex vivo response was dominated by HLA-C-restricted CMV-specific TCR beta clonotypes.

Each CDR3 protein is one row after TCRdb ran MiXCR on the reads. The table includes about 450,000 distinct CDR3 sequences, about a third detected once. This rearrangement joins TRBV28 to TRBJ1-2, with 7 bases lining up with TRBD1. Sequenced sample: PBMCs. This receptor was taken from a human donor in good health (CMV status not recorded). Some clones in this sample may be carry-over from other donors' samples. CDR3 in DNA: TGTGCCAGCAGTAACGACCAGGGGGTTAGCTATGGCTACACCTTC. It is translated as CASSNDQGVSYGYTF.